The source of this T cell receptor beta chain is a study of T-cell memory formation after mild COVID-19. TCRdb re-called the 5' RACE reads with MiXCR, one entry per CDR3 protein. The sample holds under 40,000 distinct CDR3 sequences; approximately 7.7% are singletons and the top ten take around 28%. The CDR3 covers 14 residues. Germline lookup yields CDR1 SEHNR and CDR2 FQNEAQ (reference sequence). Trimming removed 5 bases at V and 5 bases at J, with 15 bases between. In its sample, this clonotype was seen many times. The sequenced material came from PBMCs or a T cell subset sorted from them (not recorded which). The chain employs TRBV7-9 and TRBJ1-1; D gene unclear. This receptor was identified in a man between 18 and 29 years old who had mild COVID-19 (a few samples of this study predate the infection). Cell type and time point are not known. The CDR3 reads CASSKAAAETEAFF. CDR3 in DNA: TGTGCCAGCAGCAAGGCGGCGGCGGAAACTGAAGCTTTCTTT.